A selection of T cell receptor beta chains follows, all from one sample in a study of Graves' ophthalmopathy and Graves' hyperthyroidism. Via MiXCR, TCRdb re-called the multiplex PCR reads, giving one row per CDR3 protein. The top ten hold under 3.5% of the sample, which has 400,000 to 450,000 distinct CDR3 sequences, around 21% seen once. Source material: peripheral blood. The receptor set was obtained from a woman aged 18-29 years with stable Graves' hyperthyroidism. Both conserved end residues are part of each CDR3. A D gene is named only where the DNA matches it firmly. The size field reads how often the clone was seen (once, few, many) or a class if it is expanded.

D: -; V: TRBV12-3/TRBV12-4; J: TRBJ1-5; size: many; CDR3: CASSLAREGLNQPQHF; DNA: TGTGCCAGCAGTTTAGCGAGGGAGGGTTTAAATCAGCCCCAGCATTTT
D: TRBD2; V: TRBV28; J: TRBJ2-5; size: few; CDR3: CASSPLAGTGETQYF; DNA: TGTGCCAGCAGTCCTCTAGCGGGAACGGGGGAGACCCAGTACTTC
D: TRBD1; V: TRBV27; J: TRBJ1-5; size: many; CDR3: CASSIYGTGDNQPQHF; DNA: TGTGCCAGCAGCATTTACGGGACAGGGGATAATCAGCCCCAGCATTTT
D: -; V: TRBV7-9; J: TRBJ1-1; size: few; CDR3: CASSPKDRTGEAFF; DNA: TGTGCCAGCAGCCCGAAAGACAGGACGGGCGAAGCTTTCTTT
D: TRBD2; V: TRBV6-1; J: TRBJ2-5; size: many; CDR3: CASSEREREGPETQYF; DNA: TGTGCCAGCAGTGAAAGGGAGCGGGAGGGCCCAGAGACCCAGTACTTC
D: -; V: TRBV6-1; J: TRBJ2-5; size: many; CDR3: CASSEDAQETQYF; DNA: TGTGCCAGCAGTGAAGACGCCCAAGAGACCCAGTACTTC
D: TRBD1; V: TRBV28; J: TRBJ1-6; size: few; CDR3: CASSPVRTGNNSPLHF; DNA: TGTGCCAGCAGCCCCGTGCGGACAGGGAATAATTCACCCCTCCACTTT
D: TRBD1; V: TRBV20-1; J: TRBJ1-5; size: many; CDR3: CSAPYRGRDQPQHF; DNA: TGCAGTGCACCATACAGGGGGAGGGATCAGCCCCAGCATTTT
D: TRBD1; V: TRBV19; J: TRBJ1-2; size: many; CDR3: CASSTETGHGYTF; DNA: TGTGCCAGTAGTACCGAGACAGGGCATGGCTACACCTTC
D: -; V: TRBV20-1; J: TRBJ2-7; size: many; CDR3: CSAPGQPRYEQYF; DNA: TGCAGTGCCCCGGGACAACCTCGTTACGAGCAGTACTTC